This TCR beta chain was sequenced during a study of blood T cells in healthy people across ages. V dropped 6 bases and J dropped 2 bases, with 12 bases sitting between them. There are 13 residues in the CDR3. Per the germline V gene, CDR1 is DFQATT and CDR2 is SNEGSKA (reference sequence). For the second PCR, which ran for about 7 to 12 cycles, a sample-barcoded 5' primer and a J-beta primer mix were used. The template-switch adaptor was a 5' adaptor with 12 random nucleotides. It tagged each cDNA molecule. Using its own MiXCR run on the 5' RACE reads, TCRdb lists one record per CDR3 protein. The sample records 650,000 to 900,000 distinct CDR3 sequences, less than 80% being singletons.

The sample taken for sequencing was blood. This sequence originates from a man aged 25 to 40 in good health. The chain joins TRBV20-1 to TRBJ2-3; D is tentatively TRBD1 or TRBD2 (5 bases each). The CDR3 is CSAQEGYTDTQYF. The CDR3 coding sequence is TGCAGTGCCCAAGAGGGGTACACAGATACGCAGTATTTT.